This entry lists 15 T cell receptor beta chains sequenced from one sample in a study of beta chain features in type 1 diabetes listed by TCRdb under 2018. Library prep was done by the immunoSEQ multiplex PCR assay. The entire isolated RNA was reverse transcribed using the High Capacity cDNA Reverse Transcription Kit, and thus expressed TCRB transcripts were sequenced. Imported from immuneACCESS, the table was reduced by TCRdb to in-frame sequences with V and J called. These copies leave out some clones; in studies compared against another copy, an unresolved V gene accounts for under half, and the cause of the remainder is not known. Here the sample has 150,000 to 200,000 clones; roughly 60% occur a single time. The ten largest clones capture approximately 0.09% of the sample. Their antigens are not known. The study at large found these results: Type 1 diabetes patients showed a moderate but significant shortening of TCRB CDR3 length in all four CD4+ subsets.

Sequenced: naive CD4+ T cells from blood. Interpreted using the paper, the cell subset or site label stands for: true naive CD4+ T cells. The receptors here all came from a man aged 25 to 40 with type 1 diabetes.

This chain links TRBV7-2 with TRBJ2-7; D perhaps matches TRBD1 (6 bases). The CDR3 length is 14 residues. V lost 2 bases, J lost 1 base, and 9 bases lay in between. CDR1 and CDR2 from the germline V gene are SGHTA and FQGNSA. This chain's CDR3 is CASSLLQGSYEQYF. CDR3 nucleotide sequence: TGTGCCAGCAGCTTACTACAGGGATCCTACGAGCAGTACTTC.

V and J are TRBV30 and TRBJ2-1, with D perhaps TRBD1 (5 bases). In germline, CDR1 is GTSNPN, CDR2 SVGIG (reference sequence). Deletions cut 5 bases from V and 10 bases from J, with 6 bases between. The CDR3 loop spans 9 amino acids. CDR3 region: CAWGAEQFF. The CDR3 nucleotides are TGTGCCTGGGGGGCAGAGCAGTTCTTC. Drawing the rest from reference TRBV30 and TRBJ2-1, the complete variable domain is SQTIHQWPATLVQPVGSPLSLECTVEGTSNPNLYWYRQAAGRGLQLLFYSVGIGQISSEVPQNLSASRPQDRQFILSSKKLLLSDSGFYLCAWGAEQFFGPGTRLTVL.

A note on this clone: The sample contains more than one DNA sequence encoding this CDR3. The chain uses TRBV19 and TRBJ2-7; 9 nucleotides agree with TRBD1. Losses at the gene ends were 8 bases for V and 3 bases for J; bases not matched to a gene: 2. Germline loops: CDR1 LNHDA, CDR2 SQIVND (reference sequence). The CDR3 is 12 residues long. CDR3 sequence: CASRDRDYEQYF. The CDR3 nucleotides read TGTGCCAGTCGGGACAGGGACTACGAGCAGTACTTC.

J is TRBJ2-5 and V is TRBV4-1, with D unclear. The CDR3 runs 15 residues. CDR1 is MGHRA and CDR2 is YSYEKL in the germline V gene. V lost 0 bases and J lost 4, with 12 bases in between. The CDR3 spells CASSQDPARPETQYF. The CDR3 nucleotides are TGCGCCAGCAGCCAAGATCCCGCTAGGCCAGAGACCCAGTACTTC.

Written as DNA, the CDR3 is TGCGCCAGCAGCCAAGAAAGGGGGCTGAGCGAGCAGTACTTC. Amino acids: CASSQERGLSEQYF. This chain uses TRBV4-3 with TRBJ2-7; the match to TRBD1 covers 7 bases. CDR3 length: 14 amino acids. J was trimmed by 6 bases and V by 0 bases; bases with no gene match: 5. In germline, CDR1 is LGHNA, CDR2 YSLEER.

The V call is TRBV29-1, the J call TRBJ1-1; D is unclear. Trimming cost V 4 bases and J 4 bases, with 10 bases left between them. CDR1 and CDR2 from the germline V gene are SQVTM and ANQGSEA. The CDR3 sequence is 12 residues long. This CDR3 is CSVGHSLTEAFF. CDR3 in DNA: TGCAGCGTTGGGCACAGCCTCACTGAAGCTTTCTTT.

A note on this clone: Other DNA sequences in this sample translate to the same CDR3. The V call is TRBV30, the J call TRBJ2-1; D not resolved. The V and J ends lost 0 bases and 6 bases respectively, with 3 bases between them. The germline CDR1 and CDR2 sequences are GTSNPN and SVGIG (reference sequence). The CDR3 runs 11 residues. The CDR3 sequence: CAWSVGNEQFF. In DNA, the CDR3 is TGTGCCTGGAGTGTAGGCAATGAGCAGTTCTTC.

V usage is TRBV9 and J usage is TRBJ1-2; D not certain. Trimming took 0 bases from V and 1 from J, leaving 10 bases between them. This CDR3 has 15 residues. Germline V gene data show CDR1 as SGDLS and CDR2 as YYNGEE. In DNA form, the CDR3 reads TGTGCCAGCAGCGTAGCAGTAACGGATAACTATGGCTACACCTTC. Amino acid sequence: CASSVAVTDNYGYTF.

In its sample, this clone was seen once. The rearrangement joins TRBV19 to TRBJ1-2, with D uncertain. Trimming stripped 2 bases from V and 4 bases from J, with 14 bases between. Germline CDR1 LNHDA, CDR2 SQIVND (reference sequence). This CDR3 has 15 amino acids. Here the CDR3 DNA reads TGTGCCAGTAGTATATCGCAGGCGGTCGGCTATGGCTACACCTTC. Its protein product is CASSISQAVGYGYTF.

This clone came up a few times. V gene TRBV7-8 combines with J gene TRBJ2-6; D is unclear. This CDR3 has 15 residues. CDR1 and CDR2 (germline): SGHVS, FQNEAQ. V shed 1 base and J shed 6 bases, with 10 bases lying between them. In DNA form, the CDR3 reads TGTGCCAGCAGCTTAGTCTGGAGCGTGGCCAACGTCCTGACTTTC. Its translation: CASSLVWSVANVLTF.

This clone occurred a few times. The J gene is TRBJ2-3, the V gene TRBV29-1; D ambiguous. The CDR3 contains 13 residues. Germline-derived CDR1 and CDR2 are SQVTM and ANQGSEA. The V end was cut by 5 bases, the J end by 2 bases, with 11 bases between. Here the CDR3 reads CSVLWRYTDTQYF. CDR3 DNA: TGCAGCGTTCTTTGGCGATACACAGATACGCAGTATTTT.

This clone turned up a few times. V is TRBV6-6 and J is TRBJ1-5; 7 bases line up with TRBD1. Germline values: CDR1 MNHNY, CDR2 SVGAGI (reference sequence). The ends lost 4 bases at V and 1 base at J; junction bases unmatched: 1. The CDR3 has 14 residues. CDR3 region: CASSSTGSNQPQHF. CDR3 DNA sequence: TGTGCCAGCAGTTCGACAGGGAGCAATCAGCCCCAGCATTTT.

This clone was seen a single time. The chain joins TRBV6-5 to TRBJ1-6; TRBD1 agrees at 9 bases. Germline loops: CDR1 MNHEY, CDR2 SVGAGI. This CDR3 contains 15 residues. Trimming at V came to 0 bases and at J to 9 bases, leaving 3 bases not matched to a gene. The CDR3 spells CASSYSGQGASPLHF. DNA of the CDR3: TGTGCCAGCAGTTACTCGGGACAGGGTGCTTCACCCCTCCACTTT.

The rearrangement joins TRBV7-6 to TRBJ2-3; D gene uncertain. V gave up 0 bases and J gave up 6 bases, with 7 bases separating them. CDR3 length: 13 residues. Looked up from germline, CDR1 is SGHVS and CDR2 is FNYEAQ. In DNA, the CDR3 is TGTGCCAGCAGCTTAGCTTCGTCGGATACGCAGTATTTT. Amino acids: CASSLASSDTQYF. Full variable domain (rest looked up from reference TRBV7-6 and TRBJ2-3): GAGVSQSPRYKVTKRGQDVALRCDPISGHVSLYWYRQALGQGPEFLTYFNYEAQQDKSGLPNDRFSAERPEGSISTLTIQRTEQRDSAMYRCASSLASSDTQYFGPGTRLTVL.

The chain employs TRBV25-1 and TRBJ2-5, with D uncertain. The CDR3 runs 15 residues. CDR1 is MGHDK and CDR2 is SYGVNS in the germline V gene. V shed 0 bases and J shed 4 bases, with 12 bases lying between them. In DNA form, the CDR3 reads TGTGCCAGCAGTGAATATCGAATGAGCAGAGAGACCCAGTACTTC. It yields the protein CASSEYRMSRETQYF.